This TCR beta chain originates from a study of molecular identifiers for immune sequencing clone quantification (dated by TCRdb to the late 2010s). Background on the whole study: For a replicate experiment, the RNA from either around 20,000 or 99,000 naive CD8 T cells was divided into five aliquots, and four of those aliquots went on to sequencing. The study was a methods study using CD8 T cells to benchmark molecular-identifier clustering-based TCR repertoire sequencing (MIDCIRS) and TCR RNA copy counting.

Libraries were constructed by PCR. Sequenced on an Illumina HiSeq 4000. Bulk TCR libraries were prepared as previously described, using TCR primers listed in Table S5. The Qiagen AllPrep DNA/RNA kit was used to purify total RNA. Before analysis, reads from multiple sequencing runs of one library were combined. In the source study's methods: Reads were retained only if the reads had an exact TCR constant sequence, and the retained reads were trimmed to 150 nt and grouped according to their 12-nt molecular barcodes. Reads in each barcode group were sub-clustered using a 15% Levenshtein threshold, and a quality-weighted consensus sequence was built for each RNA molecule. Non-functional sequences were excluded, and lower-count sequences lying one edit away from another sequence were also excluded. Based on fitting two negative binomial distributions, any barcode sub-cluster with under 20% of the maximum read count was discarded. TCRdb reran the public reads through fastp at Q25 and MiXCR, keeping productive beta chains. Here each entry gathers all rows of one CDR3 protein and keeps the most common genes and DNA. The V and J calls shown here were made by TCRdb, not taken from the authors' results. The sample table contains 350,000 or so distinct CDR3 sequences; only one count was recorded for about 21% of them. The ten largest clones add up to 0.81% of the sample.

The study at large found these results: Highly expanded clone sizes could be underestimated because identical TCR molecules may share a barcode. A single cell's worth of spiked-in Jurkat TCR RNA was reported detectable even among 850,000 to 1,000,000 naive CD8 T cells. Modeling indicated around 2.7 TCR RNA copies recovered per cell, compared with approximately 10 by digital PCR, which implies a capture efficiency of 25% to 35%. Without barcode sub-clustering, chimeric consensus sequences inflated TCR diversity; chimeras reached as high as 47%. Spiked-in Jurkat TCR RNA (10 copies' worth), which is not part of the donor repertoire, was contained in the naive libraries. In CMV-specific effector cells, clones with more than 20 RNA copies contained over 97% of molecules, whereas in naive cells such clones contained under 1% of molecules.

A distance of 18 bases separates the germline ends of V and J, which lose 6 bases and 0 bases respectively. CDR1 MNHEY and CDR2 SVGEGT were looked up in the germline V gene. The CDR3 sequence holds 18 residues, the cysteine and phenylalanine included. The retained sequence is limited to the CDR3, 54 bases, with the frame set at the first base. Libraries of naive CD8 T cells were built from anywhere between roughly 17,000 and 1,000,000 sorted cells, with 10%, 30% or 50% of the purified RNA used. Naive CD8 T cells, defined as CD8+CD4-CCR7+CD45RA+, were FACS-sorted into RLT Plus buffer on a BD FACSAria II. To test detection sensitivity, Jurkat RNA equal to around 10 TCR copies was added to samples of about 20,000-1,100,000 naive CD8 T cells. CD8 T cells were enriched with RosetteSep CD8+ T Cell Enrichment Cocktail and Ficoll-Paque, followed by ACK red cell lysis. This clonotype was found a few times. Its specific antigen is unknown. No much larger clone exists at a distance of one base, and base qualities are not known.

Source material: naive CD8+ T cells from blood, with Jurkat cell RNA spiked in. The sample's cell subset or site, from its label and the paper: FACS-sorted CD8+CD4-CCR7+CD45RA+ naive T cells. This chain is built from TRBV6-2 or TRBV6-3 and TRBJ2-6; the D gene is perhaps TRBD2, on 6 matching bases. This clonotype was obtained from a human donor in good health. Some libraries in this study had Jurkat cell RNA spiked in. DNA sequence: TGTGCCAGCAGCCTAAGCTGGGAGGACCTCTCTGGGGCCAACGTCCTGACTTTC. It encodes CASSLSWEDLSGANVLTF.